Each of the 10 T cell receptor beta chains below was sequenced from the same sample in a study of shared clonotypes between healthy human individuals. Using immunoSEQ multiplex PCR, the repertoire was profiled, and TCRdb retains in-frame clones only, with some absent. Altogether approximately 620,000 clones are present, less than 98% being singletons, with the ten largest covering approximately 0.057%. The sequenced sample consisted of naive CD4+ T cells sorted from blood. The subset is: CD45RA+ positively selected. The origin of the receptors is a woman in her thirties in good health.

The chain employs TRBV5-4 and TRBJ2-7; 11 bases map to TRBD2. CDR1 is SGHNT and CDR2 is YYREEE in the germline V gene (reference sequence). The length of the CDR3 is 15 residues. Trimming took 4 bases from V and 1 from J; bases not matched to a gene: 4. CDR3 in amino acids: CASSAGLAASYEQYF. CDR3 nucleotide sequence: TGTGCCAGCAGCGCGGGACTAGCGGCTTCCTACGAGCAGTACTTC.

V is TRBV5-1 and J is TRBJ2-3; 7 bases align to TRBD2. CDR3 length equals 16 residues. CDR1 is SGHRS, CDR2 YFSETQ, per germline. V trimming: 6 bases; J trimming: 3 bases; junction bases outside the gene matches: 13. The CDR3 here is CASTVGGSGVTDTQYF. The CDR3 DNA follows: TGCGCCAGCACCGTTGGCGGGAGTGGTGTTACAGATACGCAGTATTTT.

This chain connects TRBV6-5 to TRBJ1-1; 7 bases map to TRBD1. The V gene end was trimmed by 2 bases and the J gene end by 1 base; junction bases not matched to a gene: 4. In germline, CDR1 is MNHEY, CDR2 SVGAGI. The CDR3 extends over 15 amino acids. Written as DNA, the CDR3 is TGTGCCAGCAGTTACGAGGGGGCATCGAACACTGAAGCTTTCTTT. It codes for CASSYEGASNTEAFF.

The chain carries TRBV10-3 and TRBJ2-5, with D possibly called TRBD1 or TRBD2 (5 bases each). The V and J ends lost 5 bases and 4 bases respectively, with 11 bases between them. The CDR3 is made up of 13 amino acids. Germline V gene sequence: CDR1 ENHRY, CDR2 SYGVKD. CDR3 bases: TGTGCCATCAGTACCCCGGGGCGAGAGACCCAGTACTTC. Residues: CAISTPGRETQYF.

The gene calls are TRBV30 and TRBJ1-5; D is ambiguous. Germline CDR1 is GTSNPN and CDR2 is SVGIG (reference sequence). V lost 3 bases and J 5 bases, leaving 11 bases between the germline ends. The CDR3 covers 13 residues. The CDR3 bases are TGTGCCTGGAGCGTACGGGCCGATCAGCCCCAGCATTTT. Translating gives CAWSVRADQPQHF.

The V call is TRBV19, the J call TRBJ2-2; D is unresolved. CDR3 length equals 18 residues. V was trimmed by 3 bases and J by 0 bases, leaving 17 bases between them. The germline V gene encodes CDR1 LNHDA and CDR2 SQIVND (reference sequence). The CDR3 spells CASSINPRLLANTGELFF. The CDR3 nucleotides are TGTGCCAGTAGTATCAATCCCCGCTTATTGGCGAACACCGGGGAGCTGTTTTTT. Complete variable domain (other parts from reference TRBV19 and TRBJ2-2): DGGITQSPKYLFRKEGQNVTLSCEQNLNHDAMYWYRQDPGQGLRLIYYSQIVNDFQKGDIAEGYSVSREKKESFPLTVTSAQKNPTAFYLCASSINPRLLANTGELFFGEGSRLTVL.

This clone was picked up one time. The chain carries TRBV2 and TRBJ1-4, with 11 bases lining up with TRBD1. J lost 8 bases, V lost 7 bases, and 6 bases had no gene match. There are 14 residues in the CDR3. Per germline, CDR1 SNHLY and CDR2 FYNNEI. CDR3 sequence reads: CASTRTGGVEKLFF. Here the CDR3 DNA reads TGTGCCAGCACCCGGACAGGGGGCGTCGAAAAACTGTTTTTT.

This rearrangement joins TRBV6-5 to TRBJ1-1; weak D call: TRBD1 (6 bases). CDR1 is MNHEY and CDR2 is SVGAGI in the germline V gene. There are 15 residues in the CDR3. V lost 4 bases to trimming and J lost 1 base, with 13 bases between them. The CDR3: CASSSRTGQNTEAFF. The CDR3 nucleotides are TGTGCCAGCAGTTCTCGAACAGGGCAGAACACTGAAGCTTTCTTT.

Comments on this clone: The missing conserved phenylalanine or tryptophan at the end of this CDR3 makes a read error likely. It is unclear where the CDR3 begins or ends on the DNA, so no DNA is shown, and the CDR3 is as TCRdb lists it. The chain is built from TRBV5-1 and TRBJ1-1; the DNA was not compared with TRBD1, the D call given in the table. Germline V gene lookup returns CDR1 SGHRS and CDR2 YFSETQ. Including both end residues, the CDR3 is 12 amino acids long. CDR3 sequence reads: CASSRDTENISL.

The gene calls are TRBV28 and TRBJ2-5, with 9 bases fitting TRBD1. Germline V gene data show CDR1 as MDHEN and CDR2 as SYDVKM. The J segment lost 11 bases and the V segment lost 3 bases, leaving 10 bases of the junction unmatched. The length of the CDR3 is 14 residues. This chain's CDR3 is CASSFGDRVGEQYF. CDR3 coding DNA: TGTGCCAGCAGTTTTGGGGACAGGGTCGGAGAGCAGTACTTC.